This T cell receptor (beta chain) derives from a study of response to subunit inactivated influenza vaccine. General observations from the study: The authors offered the suggestion that each seasonal influenza vaccination recruits few new T cells.

The V gene lost 7 bases and the J gene lost 0 bases, with 11 bases spanning the gap. Germline CDR1 is SQVTM and CDR2 is ANQGSEA. The CDR3 is made up of 13 amino acids. A single record per CDR3 protein comes from TCRdb applying MiXCR to the RT-PCR reads. The sample includes over 750,000 distinct CDR3 sequences, around 20% seen only once; the top ten take about 10%. In this sample, this clonotype turned up a few times. Its antigen is unknown. The rearrangement uses TRBV29-1 and TRBJ2-3; D ambiguous. This TCR derives from a man aged 50 to 60 who received an inactivated influenza vaccine. The material sequenced was PBMCs from blood, taken 5 to 6 days after vaccination. Written as DNA, the CDR3 is TGCAGCGCCCATGCAACTAGCACAGATACGCAGTATTTT. Translating it yields CSAHATSTDTQYF.